A selection of T cell receptor beta chains follows, all from one sample in a study of human T cells and chemical hapten exposure. MiXCR, applied by TCRdb to the RACE reads, yields one record per CDR3 protein. The data show fewer than 300,000 distinct CDR3 sequences, over 8% seen once. The sequences come from whole blood, collected in connection with sensitization to the hapten diphenylcyclopropenone (DPC). The receptors shown here come from a woman in her thirties or forties with alopecia areata. Some clones in this sample may be carry-over from other donors' samples. Both conserved end residues are part of each CDR3. Each record gives: J gene, V gene, CDR3 length, CDR3 protein.

J: TRBJ1-3; V: TRBV2; length: 15; CDR3: CASSVQGPSGNTIYF
J: TRBJ1-5; V: TRBV5-5; length: 15; CDR3: CASSSQGSLVQPQHF
J: TRBJ2-7; V: TRBV4-3; length: 15; CDR3: CASSQEQGDPYEQYF
J: TRBJ2-7; V: TRBV28; length: 10; CDR3: CASSGYEQYF
J: TRBJ2-3; V: TRBV6-2/TRBV6-3; length: 16; CDR3: CASSRLLATSTDTQYF
J: TRBJ2-2; V: TRBV6-2/TRBV6-3; length: 14; CDR3: CASRKTSGTGELFF
J: TRBJ2-7; V: TRBV6-5; length: 14; CDR3: CASSYGRGGYEQYF
J: TRBJ2-1; V: TRBV7-6; length: 15; CDR3: CASSLTPLGGNEQFF
J: TRBJ2-1; V: TRBV9; length: 16; CDR3: CASSVELAGGPNEQFF
J: TRBJ2-5; V: TRBV18; length: 14; CDR3: CASSPRDGQETQYF
J: TRBJ2-1; V: TRBV11-2; length: 16; CDR3: CASSPGGRGAYNEQFF
J: TRBJ2-1; V: TRBV6-2/TRBV6-3; length: 16; CDR3: CASSYSGLVGYNEQFF
J: TRBJ2-7; V: TRBV25-1; length: 14; CDR3: CASRGAGPSYEQYF
J: TRBJ2-5; V: TRBV27; length: 14; CDR3: CASRVSGRARTQYF
J: TRBJ2-3; V: TRBV5-1; length: 17; CDR3: CASSLAGQGITTDTQYF
J: TRBJ2-2; V: TRBV10-3; length: 15; CDR3: CAINAEAGLTGELFF
J: TRBJ2-1; V: TRBV6-1; length: 14; CDR3: CASTDTPYLGEQFF
J: TRBJ2-7; V: TRBV12-3/TRBV12-4; length: 12; CDR3: CASSLRAREQYF
J: TRBJ2-1; V: TRBV6-5; length: 17; CDR3: CASRLGLAGGPNGEQFF
J: TRBJ2-1; V: TRBV24-1; length: 16; CDR3: CATSGVRVSSYNEQFF
J: TRBJ2-5; V: TRBV6-1; length: 13; CDR3: CASGQTYQETQYF
J: TRBJ1-5; V: TRBV7-9; length: 13; CDR3: CASSSRGGQPQHF
J: TRBJ1-6; V: TRBV7-9; length: 13; CDR3: CASSPDRNFPLHF
J: TRBJ1-5; V: TRBV10-2; length: 15; CDR3: CASRGVGTGGEPQHF
J: TRBJ2-1; V: TRBV9; length: 15; CDR3: CASSPSVGQYNEQFF
J: TRBJ2-1; V: TRBV20-1; length: 12; CDR3: CSAGTPYNEQFF
J: TRBJ1-5; V: TRBV7-8; length: 16; CDR3: CASSLDSGVSGQPQHF
J: TRBJ2-2; V: TRBV7-7; length: 16; CDR3: CASSPGTSGPTGELFF
J: TRBJ1-2; V: TRBV7-2; length: 13; CDR3: CASSLGGFYGYTF
J: TRBJ2-1; V: TRBV7-8; length: 12; CDR3: CASSLNMNEQFF
J: TRBJ1-5; V: TRBV4-2; length: 12; CDR3: CASSQVHQPQHF
J: TRBJ2-1; V: TRBV6-2/TRBV6-3; length: 16; CDR3: CASSRSSGFSYNEQFF
J: TRBJ1-1; V: TRBV7-9; length: 13; CDR3: CAAASQASTEAFF
J: TRBJ1-5; V: TRBV12-3/TRBV12-4; length: 13; CDR3: CASGTGGYQPQHF
J: TRBJ2-2; V: TRBV5-4; length: 15; CDR3: CASSLRLQGAGELFF
J: TRBJ2-2; V: TRBV6-6; length: 13; CDR3: CASARTETGELFF
J: TRBJ2-1; V: TRBV28; length: 13; CDR3: CVSSSDPPILKFF
J: TRBJ2-7; V: TRBV28; length: 14; CDR3: CASSPEGLAYEQYF
J: TRBJ1-2; V: TRBV28; length: 15; CDR3: CASSSPGLINYGYTF
J: TRBJ2-5; V: TRBV15; length: 13; CDR3: CATSRDISGTRNF
J: TRBJ1-2; V: TRBV5-1; length: 13; CDR3: CASSLVSNYGYTF
J: TRBJ2-2; V: TRBV20-1; length: 16; CDR3: CSARDPDRLNTGELFF
J: TRBJ2-2; V: TRBV6-2/TRBV6-3; length: 15; CDR3: CASSYRLDWSGELFF
J: TRBJ1-5; V: TRBV10-3; length: 13; CDR3: CAISQQKDQPQHF
J: TRBJ1-5; V: TRBV7-9; length: 15; CDR3: CASSLTEGSNQPQHF
J: TRBJ1-5; V: TRBV7-2; length: 13; CDR3: CASSLEGVQPQHF
J: TRBJ2-1; V: TRBV4-3; length: 14; CDR3: CASSQERTYNEQFF
J: TRBJ1-1; V: TRBV20-1; length: 16; CDR3: CSARVGRLSTNTEAFF
J: TRBJ2-7; V: TRBV28; length: 15; CDR3: CASSTPGTAIEPAYF
J: TRBJ1-5; V: TRBV6-6; length: 15; CDR3: CASSYQGALNQPQHF
J: TRBJ2-3; V: TRBV2; length: 14; CDR3: CASSLAGEADTQYF
J: TRBJ1-2; V: TRBV6-2/TRBV6-3; length: 18; CDR3: CASSYAGQGAPANYGYTF
J: TRBJ1-2; V: TRBV29-1; length: 11; CDR3: CSGYGSYGYTF